This T cell receptor (beta chain) derives from a study of shared clonotypes between healthy human individuals (dated by TCRdb to about 2020). The study in broad terms: The cohort comprised a couple of women and three men aged 18 to 49 years. Per donor, leukapheresis produced somewhere between about 0.8 and 9 billion PBMCs. To estimate repertoire size and how much clonotype sharing occurs between individuals, the study deeply sequenced the blood TCR repertoires of several healthy adults. Libraries were prepared and TCR repertoires were sequenced by different laboratories using diverse techniques, in order to increase sequencing depth and limit assay-specific biases. For each donor, CD4 naive and CD4 memory were each given three plates, CD8 naive was given two plates, and CD8 memory was given one plate.

CD8 naive samples were CD45RO-negative cells positively selected for CCR7, giving a CD45RA+CCR7+ population that excluded TemRA cells. Donors were healthy HIV-negative adults with no recently reported acute infections or vaccinations. Every donor was a Caucasian adult residing in Nashville, Tennessee, USA. Blood was collected by leukapheresis, and PBMCs were isolated by Ficoll-Histopaque density gradient centrifugation and then cryopreserved in liquid nitrogen vapor phase. Purity and quantity of every magnetically sorted T cell population were checked by analytical flow cytometry. Genomic DNA was isolated from each sorted fraction and quantified by UV absorbance on a Nanodrop 2000c. Results the study describes overall, beyond this receptor: Incomplete sequencing was indicated by rarefaction of sorted-subset datasets, despite the large sequencing depth. Pairwise subsampling indicated that sequencing depth was expected to affect the degree of clonotype sharing among donors. Sampling was restricted to blood, and TCR repertoires in tissue are likely to differ from TCR repertoires in blood. When a few donors were compared, the shared fraction of clonotypes was 5% to 6.5% for naive CD4, around 4% for naive CD8, 2.3% for memory CD4, and around 0.37% for memory CD8. Larger estimated clonotype richness was generally found for naive subsets than for memory subsets. Clonotypes shared by all four sorted-subset donors showed higher generation probabilities than non-shared clonotypes. Because the study included only a small number of donors, the genetic and exposure-history diversity represented was limited.

TCR CDR3 regions were amplified from genomic DNA by multiplex PCR using the deep immunoSEQ assay. Extracted genomic DNA from each cell subset was distributed evenly across all wells of several immunoSEQ 96-well plates, and each plate was treated as a replicate. For sorted subsets, around 0.2 ug of genomic DNA, equivalent to roughly 33,000 T cell genomes, went into each replicate PCR. Purified libraries were quantified with a Qubit 3.0 fluorometer, sized on a Bioanalyzer 2100, and re-quantified with the KAPA Library Quantification kit. A separate single-read 150-cycle Illumina NextSeq 550 flow cell was used to sequence each immunoSEQ 96-well plate. On the study's bioinformatics: Because the immunoSEQ output included only junctional sequences and no quality scores, the filtering could not be the same as the filtering used for full-length reads. Sequences were annotated with PyIR, a Python wrapper for IgBLAST v1.9, using IMGT germline references to assign V/J genes and CDR3. Any read was removed if the V/J assignment was weak (E-value above 1e-6), the CDR3 was missing, or the read contained stop codons, out-of-frame junctions, or ambiguous translated residues. V3J clonotypes were defined as sequences sharing the same inferred V gene, J gene, and CDR3 amino acid sequence. Percentage overlap between repertoires was calculated by dividing the number of shared unique clonotypes by the size of the smaller repertoire. Three approaches were used to assess repertoire richness: RTK rarefaction, the Chao1 estimator, and Recon v2.1 estimates of unobserved clonotypes. OLGA was used to compute generation probabilities for all TCRbeta clonotypes that the gDNA method yielded from several donors. The source is immuneACCESS, and TCRdb retained only in-frame sequences with V and J called. Part of the clones is not carried over; for the studies checked, unresolved V genes explain less than half of this, and the remainder is unexplained. V and J calls and clone size are given by that table; D and trimming were obtained from the DNA. This sample holds some 2,000,000 clones; about 95% were observed only once. 0.85% to 1.2% of the sample belongs to the ten largest clones.

This clone was counted once. Its antigen has not been determined. No much larger clonotype is one base removed from it; base qualities were not supplied. The germline V gene provides CDR1 SGHRS and CDR2 YFSETQ. V gives up 0 bases and J gives up 3 bases, and the segment between their germline ends measures 9 bases. There are 15 amino acids in the CDR3, from cysteine to phenylalanine inclusive. The DNA shown is the 45-base CDR3, in frame from base 1. Sequenced sample: naive CD8+ T cells sorted from blood. Sample cell subset or site, as interpreted from the label and publication: CD45RA+CCR7+. The chain is made from TRBV5-1 and TRBJ2-2, with a weak D call of TRBD1 (5 bases match). The origin of this receptor is a young man in good health. The nucleotide sequence reads TGCGCCAGCAGCTTGGACACAGGCTACACCGGGGAGCTGTTTTTT. It translates as CASSLDTGYTGELFF.